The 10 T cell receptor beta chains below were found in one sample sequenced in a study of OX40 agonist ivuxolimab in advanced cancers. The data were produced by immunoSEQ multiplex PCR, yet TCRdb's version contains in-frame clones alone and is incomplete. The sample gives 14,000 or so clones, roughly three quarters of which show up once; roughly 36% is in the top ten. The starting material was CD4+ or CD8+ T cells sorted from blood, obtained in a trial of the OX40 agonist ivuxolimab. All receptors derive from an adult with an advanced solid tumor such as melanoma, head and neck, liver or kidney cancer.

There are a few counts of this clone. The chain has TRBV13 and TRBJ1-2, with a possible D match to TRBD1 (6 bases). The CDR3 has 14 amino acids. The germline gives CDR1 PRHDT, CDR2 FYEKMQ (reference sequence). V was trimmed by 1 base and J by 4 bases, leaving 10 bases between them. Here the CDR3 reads CASSLDRTAYGYTF. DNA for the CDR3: TGTGCCAGCAGCTTAGACAGGACAGCCTATGGCTACACCTTC.

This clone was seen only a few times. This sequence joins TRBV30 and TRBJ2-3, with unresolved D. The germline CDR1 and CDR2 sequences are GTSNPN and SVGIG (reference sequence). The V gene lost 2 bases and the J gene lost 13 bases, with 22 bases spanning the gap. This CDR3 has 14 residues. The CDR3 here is CAWSSPSSVDHEYF. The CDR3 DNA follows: TGTGCCTGGAGTTCGCCAAGCTCAGTGGACCACGAGTATTTT.

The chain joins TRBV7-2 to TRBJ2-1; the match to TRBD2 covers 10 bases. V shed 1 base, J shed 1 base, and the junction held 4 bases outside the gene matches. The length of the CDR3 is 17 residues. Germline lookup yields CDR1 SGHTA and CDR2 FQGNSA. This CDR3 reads CASSLGTSGYSYNEQFF. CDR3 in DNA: TGTGCCAGCAGCTTAGGGACTAGCGGTTATTCCTACAATGAGCAGTTCTTC.

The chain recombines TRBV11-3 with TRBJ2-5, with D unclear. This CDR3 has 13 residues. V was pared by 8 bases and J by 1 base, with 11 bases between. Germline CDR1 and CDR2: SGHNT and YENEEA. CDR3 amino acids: CASSEAVQETQYF. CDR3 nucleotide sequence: TGTGCCAGCTCTGAGGCCGTCCAAGAGACCCAGTACTTC.

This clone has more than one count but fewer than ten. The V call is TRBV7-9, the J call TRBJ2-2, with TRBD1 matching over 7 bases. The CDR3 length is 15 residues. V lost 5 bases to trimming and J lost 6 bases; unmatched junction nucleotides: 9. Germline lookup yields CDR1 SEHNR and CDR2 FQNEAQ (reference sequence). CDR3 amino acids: CASSPLDRDPGELFF. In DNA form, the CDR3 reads TGTGCCAGCAGCCCTCTCGACAGGGACCCCGGGGAGCTGTTTTTT.

This CDR3 reads CASSLRDWEEQFF. The CDR3 DNA sequence: TGTGCCAGCAGCTTGCGTGACTGGGAAGAGCAGTTCTTC. The rearrangement uses TRBV5-4 and TRBJ2-1; D not certain. Trimming took off 1 base at V and 10 bases at J, with 12 bases between the two ends. Germline V gene lookup returns CDR1 SGHNT and CDR2 YYREEE (reference sequence). The CDR3 spans 13 residues.

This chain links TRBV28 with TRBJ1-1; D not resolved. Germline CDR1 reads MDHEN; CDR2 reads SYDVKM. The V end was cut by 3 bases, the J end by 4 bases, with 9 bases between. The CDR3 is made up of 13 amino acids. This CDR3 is CASSFRMGTEAFF. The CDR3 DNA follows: TGTGCCAGCAGTTTTAGGATGGGCACTGAAGCTTTCTTT.

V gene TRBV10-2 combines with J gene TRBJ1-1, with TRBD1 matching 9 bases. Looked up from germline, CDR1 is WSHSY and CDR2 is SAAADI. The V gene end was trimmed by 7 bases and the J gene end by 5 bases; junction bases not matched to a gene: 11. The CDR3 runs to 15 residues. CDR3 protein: CASTRRGQGPTEAFF. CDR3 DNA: TGCGCCAGCACCCGAAGGGGACAGGGCCCGACTGAAGCTTTCTTT.

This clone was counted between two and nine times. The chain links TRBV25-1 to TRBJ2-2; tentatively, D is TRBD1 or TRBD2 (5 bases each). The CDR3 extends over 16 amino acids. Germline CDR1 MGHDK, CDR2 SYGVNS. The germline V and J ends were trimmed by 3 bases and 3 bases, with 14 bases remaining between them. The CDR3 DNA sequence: TGTGCCAGCAGTGAGGAACGGGTGGGGGACACCGGGGAGCTGTTTTTT. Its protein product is CASSEERVGDTGELFF.

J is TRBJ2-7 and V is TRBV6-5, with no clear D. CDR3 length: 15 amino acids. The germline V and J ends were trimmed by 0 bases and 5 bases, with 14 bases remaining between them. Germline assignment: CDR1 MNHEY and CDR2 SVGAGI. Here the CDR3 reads CASSYSRHLLHEQYF. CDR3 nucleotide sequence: TGTGCCAGCAGTTACTCGAGACACCTCCTCCACGAGCAGTACTTC.